This T cell receptor beta chain was recorded in a study of spatial heterogeneity in lung cancer. One entry per CDR3 protein results from TCRdb running MiXCR on the 5' RACE reads. The repertoire holds more than 10,000 distinct CDR3 sequences, approximately 12% seen once, with roughly 13% in the top ten. This clonotype was counted only a few times. Its antigen is unidentified. Sample time point: sample taken at primary tumor resection. The CDR3 runs to 12 residues. Trimming cost V 0 bases and J 8 bases, with 8 bases left between them. From germline, CDR1 is MNHEY and CDR2 SVGEGT. Study outcomes and limitations: Tumor mutation count correlated with how many alpha and beta TCRs expanded intratumorally. Ubiquitous and regional expanded TCR counts correlated with ubiquitous and regional nonsynonymous mutations, respectively.

The sample here was lung tumor tissue, taken at surgery. The chain joins TRBV6-2 or TRBV6-3 to TRBJ2-7; D gene ambiguous. This TCR derives from a female donor with early-stage non-small cell lung cancer. CDR3 bases: TGTGCCAGCAGTTACTCCGTCTTCCAGCAGTACTTC. This codes for CASSYSVFQQYF.